This T cell receptor (beta chain) stems from a study of blood T cell repertoires in COVID-19. Study overall: Acute and convalescent COVID-19 samples came from the United States, Italy and Spain.

Original analysis: Reference gene primer amplification gave nucleated cell count estimates. Only in-frame clones appear in the TCRdb table, and some are missing; sequencing was by immunoSEQ multiplex PCR. D and trimming come from the DNA, and the V and J calls and clone size come from that table. There are approximately 110,000 clones in the sample; more than 75% occur only once, and almost 4.5% lies in the top ten. The sample comprised peripheral blood. This sequence was found in a man between 35 and 55 years old with acute or convalescent COVID-19.

As DNA, the CDR3 is TGTGCCAGCTCACCTAGGAGCCTGCTGGATGGCTACACCTTC. Its protein is CASSPRSLLDGYTF. The genes are TRBV18 and TRBJ1-2; D not certain. The CDR3 contains 14 residues. Germline V CDR1 and CDR2: KGHSH, LQKENI. The germline V and J ends were trimmed by 3 bases and 6 bases, with 14 bases remaining between them.